The clone carrying this T cell receptor (beta chain) was seen a few times. Its antigen is undetermined. J was trimmed by 8 bases and V by 3 bases; bases with no gene match: 1. The CDR3 is 14 amino acids. Per germline, CDR1 SGHAT and CDR2 FQNNGV. This sample stems from a study of response to subunit inactivated influenza vaccine. Broader study findings: It was suggested by the authors that few new T cells are recruited by each seasonal influenza vaccination.

TCRdb reprocessed the RT-PCR reads via MiXCR and lists one record per CDR3 protein. Among over 150,000 distinct CDR3 sequences, around 14% were seen once, and the ten largest hold approximately 25%. The material was CD8+ T cells sorted from PBMCs, obtained around 5 days after vaccination. This TCR was recovered from a middle-aged man who received an inactivated influenza vaccine. V and J are TRBV11-2 and TRBJ1-4, with 12 bases fitting TRBD1. CDR3 bases: TGTGCCAGCAGCTTCGGGACAGGGGGCGAAAAACTGTTTTTT. This encodes CASSFGTGGEKLFF.